A single sample gave rise to the 24 T cell receptor beta chains below, sequenced in a study of cytomegalovirus exposure and HLA in healthy donors. Primers included in the PCR were 60 Vbeta and 13 Jbeta primers. Libraries were prepared by immunoSEQ multiplex PCR; TCRdb keeps only in-frame clonotypes and omits some of them. Of roughly 160,000 clones detected, approximately 80% appear once; the ten largest clones hold about 1.5%. Sequenced input: PBMCs. Receptors were obtained from a woman in her twenties or thirties in good health and CMV-seronegative.

The V call is TRBV7-2, the J call TRBJ2-7; TRBD1 matches 8 bases. The CDR3 length is 16 residues. Germline CDR1 and CDR2: SGHTA and FQGNSA. Trimming removed 1 base from V and 3 bases from J; junction bases left unmatched: 8. CDR3 protein: CASSLVQGAIGYEQYF. In nucleotides, the CDR3 is TGTGCCAGCAGCTTAGTCCAGGGGGCCATTGGCTACGAGCAGTACTTC.

The J gene is TRBJ1-2, the V gene TRBV7-9; D gene uncertain. Germline loops: CDR1 SEHNR, CDR2 FQNEAQ (reference sequence). The V end was cut by 5 bases, the J end by 8 bases, with 21 bases between. The CDR3 loop spans 15 amino acids. For the CDR3, the DNA is TGTGCCAGCAGCCGCGGGCTGGAGGGTAGCGGGGGCTACACCTTC. Protein: CASSRGLEGSGGYTF.

DNA of the CDR3: TGTGCCACCAGCTTTTACAGGGAGTCCTACGAGCAGTACTTC. It specifies CATSFYRESYEQYF. The V call is TRBV15, the J call TRBJ2-7; D perhaps matches TRBD1 (6 bases). CDR1 is LNHNV, CDR2 YYDKDF, per germline (reference sequence). The V gene lost 5 bases and the J gene lost 1 base, with 12 bases spanning the gap. The CDR3 is 14 residues long.

This chain connects TRBV6-5 to TRBJ1-2, with D tentatively TRBD1 (6 bases). The germline gives CDR1 MNHEY, CDR2 SVGAGI. V was clipped by 2 bases and J by 4 bases, with 11 bases between them. The CDR3 consists of 14 residues. CDR3 amino acids: CASSYRRGTYGYTF. DNA for the CDR3: TGTGCCAGCAGTTACCGCAGGGGTACCTATGGCTACACCTTC.

The chain recombines TRBV19 with TRBJ2-2; D gene ambiguous. In germline, CDR1 is LNHDA, CDR2 SQIVND (reference sequence). The CDR3 spans 11 residues. The CDR3 DNA is TGTGGGGCTTCATACACCGGGGAGCTGTTTTTT. Translating gives CGASYTGELFF.

The chain employs TRBV2 and TRBJ2-7, with D perhaps matching TRBD1 (6 bases). The CDR3 is 14 amino acids. Germline V gene sequence: CDR1 SNHLY, CDR2 FYNNEI. The V end was cut by 6 bases, the J end by 5 bases, with 17 bases between. The CDR3 region has the DNA TGTGCCAGCAGAAAACAGGGCTTTCTTCACGAGCAGTACTTC. Encoded protein: CASRKQGFLHEQYF.

The rearrangement links TRBV18 to TRBJ1-5; D is unresolved. Germline lookup yields CDR1 KGHSH and CDR2 LQKENI. Trimming removed 3 bases from V and 1 base from J, with 7 bases in between. The CDR3 length is 14 residues. DNA for the CDR3: TGTGCCAGCTCACCGGCCGGGAGCAATCAGCCCCAGCATTTT. It codes for CASSPAGSNQPQHF. Using reference TRBV18 and TRBJ1-5 for the parts outside the CDR3, the full variable domain is NAGVMQNPRHLVRRRGQEARLRCSPMKGHSHVYWYRQLPEEGLKFMVYLQKENIIDESGMPKERFSAEFPKEGPSILRIQQVVRGDSAAYFCASSPAGSNQPQHFGDGTRLSIL.

The rearrangement links TRBV7-2 to TRBJ2-1, with D possibly matching TRBD1 (5 bases). This CDR3 has 15 amino acids. The V and J ends lost 6 bases and 0 bases respectively, with 12 bases between them. Germline V CDR1 and CDR2: SGHTA, FQGNSA. CDR3 in DNA: TGTGCCAGCAGTATGACAGCTAGCTCCTACAATGAGCAGTTCTTC. Translation: CASSMTASSYNEQFF.

A single count supports this clone. This chain links TRBV7-8 with TRBJ2-7, with 10 bases identical to TRBD1. V trimming: 9 bases; J trimming: 3 bases; junction bases outside the gene matches: 5. Germline CDR1 reads SGHVS; CDR2 reads FQNEAQ. The length of the CDR3 is 13 residues. CDR3 nucleotides: TGTGCCAGTAAGACAGGGGGCTACTACGAGCAGTACTTC. Protein product: CASKTGGYYEQYF.

The chain is built from TRBV2 and TRBJ2-2, with TRBD2 matching 9 bases. CDR1 is SNHLY, CDR2 FYNNEI, per germline. V was pared by 3 bases and J by 3 bases, with 5 bases of the junction left unmatched. The CDR3 contains 16 residues. The CDR3 bases are TGTGCCAGCAGTGAGGCACTAGCGGGCGACACCGGGGAGCTGTTTTTT. Translation: CASSEALAGDTGELFF.

This chain joins TRBV5-4 and TRBJ2-3; 13 nucleotides align to TRBD2. The CDR3 totals 18 residues. Germline CDR1 reads SGHNT; CDR2 reads YYREEE (reference sequence). Trimming cost V 4 bases and J 1 base; bases outside gene matches: 9. The CDR3 is CASSPGLAGSPRTDTQYF. The CDR3 DNA reads as TGTGCCAGCAGCCCGGGACTAGCGGGGTCCCCTCGCACAGATACGCAGTATTTT.

The chain has TRBV9 and TRBJ2-7; maybe TRBD2 (5 bases). The CDR3 is 15 residues long. Germline V gives CDR1 SGDLS, CDR2 YYNGEE. Deletions cut 4 bases from V and 3 bases from J, with 17 bases between. CDR3 residues: CASSPRRGSGYEQYF. CDR3 in DNA: TGTGCCAGCAGCCCCCGACGGGGTTCGGGCTACGAGCAGTACTTC.

This sequence joins TRBV7-9 and TRBJ1-2; TRBD1 is a possible D gene (6 bases). Between the trimmed V and J ends, which lost 1 base and 5 bases, there was a span of 14 bases. In germline, CDR1 is SEHNR, CDR2 FQNEAQ (reference sequence). The CDR3 is made up of 15 amino acids. Here the CDR3 DNA reads TGTGCCAGCAGCTTAGGTACAGGGAAGGGGTATGGCTACACCTTC. Translation gives CASSLGTGKGYGYTF. Full variable domain (outside the CDR3, taken from reference TRBV7-9 and TRBJ1-2): DTGVSQNPRHKITKRGQNVTFRCDPISEHNRLYWYRQTLGQGPEFLTYFQNEAQLEKSRLLSDRFSAERPKGSFSTLEIQRTEQGDSAMYLCASSLGTGKGYGYTFGSGTRLTVV.

This clone occurred once. The gene calls are TRBV27 and TRBJ2-1; TRBD1 matches at 8 bases. Germline V lookup: CDR1 MNHEY, CDR2 SMNVEV (reference sequence). V was clipped by 0 bases and J by 9 bases; unmatched bases: 10. This CDR3 is 16 amino acids long. The CDR3 DNA is TGTGCCAGCAGTTTATCGGGAGGACAGGGCTGGAGTGAGCAGTTCTTC. This sequence encodes CASSLSGGQGWSEQFF.

V gene TRBV27 combines with J gene TRBJ1-2; 7 bases are a match to TRBD1. The V segment lost 3 bases and the J segment 8 bases; nucleotides outside the gene matches: 9. The CDR3 has 14 amino acids. CDR1 MNHEY and CDR2 SMNVEV come from the germline V gene (reference sequence). CDR3: CASSFRDSRPGYTF. The CDR3 region has the DNA TGTGCCAGCAGTTTTAGGGACAGCCGACCGGGCTACACCTTC.

The V gene is TRBV9, the J gene TRBJ2-7, with a weak D call TRBD2 (5 bases). The V and J ends lost 0 bases and 9 bases respectively, with 19 bases between them. The CDR3 covers 15 residues. CDR1 is SGDLS and CDR2 is YYNGEE in the germline V gene. The CDR3 DNA reads TGTGCCAGCAGCGTAGGCGTCACCGCGGAGGCAGGGCAGTACTTC. This codes for CASSVGVTAEAGQYF.

V and J are TRBV28 and TRBJ2-3, with 7 bases matching TRBD1. CDR1 MDHEN and CDR2 SYDVKM come from the germline V gene. The ends lost 6 bases at V and 0 bases at J; junction bases unmatched: 6. This CDR3 spans 15 amino acids. CDR3 nucleotide sequence: TGTGCCAGCAGCCCCGGGACAGTGAGCACAGATACGCAGTATTTT. This sequence encodes CASSPGTVSTDTQYF.

The count of this clone is one. The chain uses TRBV5-1 and TRBJ1-4; 8 nucleotides align to TRBD1. The CDR3 sequence is 16 residues long. With V trimmed by 4 bases and J by 0 bases, 5 bases remained unmatched. CDR1 and CDR2 from the germline V gene are SGHRS and YFSETQ. Here the CDR3 reads CASSPQDRATNEKLFF. The CDR3 nucleotides are TGCGCCAGCAGCCCCCAGGACAGGGCAACTAATGAAAAACTGTTTTTT.

The count of this clone is one. The J gene is TRBJ1-2, the V gene TRBV9; 7 bases fit TRBD1. The germline gives CDR1 SGDLS, CDR2 YYNGEE. This CDR3 region has 15 residues. V was clipped by 4 bases and J by 8 bases; unmatched bases: 14. For the CDR3, the DNA is TGTGCCAGCAGCCCGAGGACAGGTCCCTCGGGAGGCTACACCTTC. Translated: CASSPRTGPSGGYTF.

The genes are TRBV30 and TRBJ2-3; 10 bases fit TRBD2. The CDR3 is made up of 16 amino acids. V trimming: 0 bases; J trimming: 2 bases; junction bases outside the gene matches: 5. Germline V lookup: CDR1 GTSNPN, CDR2 SVGIG (reference sequence). The CDR3 nucleotides are TGTGCCTGGAGTGTTGGGACTAGCGCCTACACAGATACGCAGTATTTT. It encodes CAWSVGTSAYTDTQYF.

The chain has TRBV6-5 and TRBJ2-1; D might be TRBD1 (6 bases). Per germline, CDR1 MNHEY and CDR2 SVGAGI. Trimming left V 0 bases short and J 2 bases short, with 11 bases between. The CDR3 covers 16 residues. The CDR3: CASSYSQGPPYNEQFF. CDR3 DNA: TGTGCCAGCAGTTACTCGCAGGGGCCCCCCTACAATGAGCAGTTCTTC.

This chain connects TRBV6-1 to TRBJ2-1; D not certain. The CDR3 length is 13 residues. Germline V CDR1 and CDR2: MNHNS, SASEGT. V dropped 6 bases and J dropped 2 bases, with 8 bases sitting between them. Written as DNA, the CDR3 is TGTGCCAGCAGCTTCTATACCTACAATGAGCAGTTCTTC. Amino acid sequence: CASSFYTYNEQFF.

This clone has a single count. J is TRBJ2-7 and V is TRBV5-1; possible D gene TRBD1, 6 bases. The CDR3 is 14 amino acids. From germline, CDR1 is SGHRS and CDR2 YFSETQ. V was shortened by 2 bases and J by 0 bases, with 9 bases between the two germline ends. The DNA of the CDR3 is TGCGCCAGCAGCTTCGACAGGAACTCCTACGAGCAGTACTTC. Its translation: CASSFDRNSYEQYF.

The chain combines TRBV29-1 with TRBJ1-2, with 12 bases fitting TRBD1. This CDR3 contains 18 residues. Germline V lookup: CDR1 SQVTM, CDR2 ANQGSEA. J was trimmed by 4 bases and V by 4 bases; bases with no gene match: 16. Here the CDR3 DNA reads TGCAGCGTTGGCGGCCCACCGGGACAGGGGGCGCCGTCCTATGGCTACACCTTC. It yields the protein CSVGGPPGQGAPSYGYTF.